Shown below are 30 T cell receptor beta chains from a single sample sequenced in a study of technical replicates of blood from a few donors (dated by TCRdb to the late 2010s). The method was the immunoSEQ multiplex PCR assay. Not all clones reach the TCRdb copy of this immuneACCESS table, which keeps in-frame sequences only. Checked studies attribute under half of the gap to unresolved V genes and leave the rest unexplained. In this sample the table shows around 92,000 clones, about 95% of which occur a single time. The biggest ten clones account for roughly 0.21% of the sample. The sequenced sample consisted of T cells isolated from PBMCs. The receptors were sampled from a human donor in good health.

The rearrangement links TRBV19 to TRBJ2-2; the D gene is possibly TRBD1 (5 bases). V was cut by 3 bases and J by 3 bases, with 8 bases left in between. Germline V gene data show CDR1 as LNHDA and CDR2 as SQIVND (reference sequence). This CDR3 has 14 residues. The CDR3 region is CASSIQGHTGELFF. The CDR3 DNA sequence: TGTGCCAGTAGTATTCAGGGTCACACCGGGGAGCTGTTTTTT.

The chain carries TRBV4-1 and TRBJ2-2, with a possible D match to TRBD1 (6 bases). The CDR3 contains 16 residues. Germline values: CDR1 MGHRA, CDR2 YSYEKL. V was pared by 5 bases and J by 4 bases, with 17 bases between. CDR3 in amino acids: CASSYRDTDFTGELFF. In DNA form, the CDR3 reads TGCGCCAGCAGCTACCGGGACACGGACTTCACCGGGGAGCTGTTTTTT.

The chain employs TRBV12-1 and TRBJ2-7; the table gives TRBD1 as D, unverified against the DNA. TRBV12-1 is shown as a pseudogene. The CDR3 covers 14 residues. The CDR3 DNA reads as TGTGCCAGCAGCTTTGTACAGTTTTCCTACGAGCAGTACTTC. Translation gives CASSFVQFSYEQYF.

The table lists this clone with a count of one. The genes are TRBV7-2 and TRBJ2-2; TRBD2 agrees at 8 bases. The CDR3 runs to 17 residues. Germline values: CDR1 SGHTA, CDR2 FQGNSA. The junction had 9 bases not matched to a gene; V was cut back by 2 bases and J by 4 bases. DNA for the CDR3: TGTGCCAGCAGCTTAAATTCCGGGAGGGCCTTCACCGGGGAGCTGTTTTTT. Protein: CASSLNSGRAFTGELFF.

The chain employs TRBV5-1 and TRBJ2-7; TRBD1 matches 8 bases. The V and J ends lost 4 bases and 2 bases, in that order; junction bases with no gene match: 5. This CDR3 has 14 amino acids. CDR1 is SGHRS, CDR2 YFSETQ, per germline. CDR3 protein: CASSAQGAPYEQYF. In DNA form, the CDR3 reads TGCGCCAGCAGCGCTCAGGGGGCCCCCTACGAGCAGTACTTC.

This CDR3 is CATSGSGNEQFF. DNA of the CDR3: TGTGCCACCAGCGGATCGGGCAATGAGCAGTTCTTC. The gene calls are TRBV15 and TRBJ2-1, with D hard to call. Trimming left V 5 bases short and J 6 bases short, with 8 bases between. The CDR3 is made up of 12 amino acids. Germline CDR1 is LNHNV and CDR2 is YYDKDF (reference sequence).

The CDR3 loop reads CASSLFPDKNTEAFF. The CDR3 nucleotides are TGTGCCAGCAGCTTATTTCCAGACAAGAACACTGAAGCTTTCTTT. The chain carries TRBV11-1 and TRBJ1-1; D unclear. The germline gives CDR1 SGHAT, CDR2 FQDESV (reference sequence). This CDR3 is built from 15 residues. Deletions cut 2 bases from V and 1 base from J, with 11 bases between. Supplemented by reference TRBV11-1 and TRBJ1-1, the full variable domain reads EAEVAQSPRYKITEKSQAVAFWCDPISGHATLYWYRQILGQGPELLVQFQDESVVDDSQLPKDRFSAERLKGVDSTLKIQPAELGDSAMYLCASSLFPDKNTEAFFGQGTRLTVV.

The genes are TRBV9 and TRBJ2-3; D perhaps matches TRBD2 (5 bases). From germline, CDR1 is SGDLS and CDR2 YYNGEE. This CDR3 has 16 amino acids. Between the trimmed V and J ends, which lost 0 bases and 1 base, there was a span of 12 bases. The CDR3 loop reads CASSVARGSGTDTQYF. The CDR3 region has the DNA TGTGCCAGCAGCGTAGCTCGTGGGAGCGGCACAGATACGCAGTATTTT.

The V gene is TRBV11-3, the J gene TRBJ2-3; 7 bases agree with TRBD2. V was clipped by 6 bases and J by 0 bases; unmatched bases: 9. The CDR3 extends over 16 amino acids. CDR1 is SGHNT and CDR2 is YENEEA in the germline V gene. This chain's CDR3 is CASSYFGGGSTDTQYF. The CDR3, as DNA: TGTGCCAGCAGTTACTTCGGGGGAGGGAGCACAGATACGCAGTATTTT.

As to this clone: At one end the junction does not follow the germline gene, possibly because of a read error. This sequence joins TRBV7-7 and TRBJ2-7; 7 bases match TRBD1. The CDR3 spans 14 residues. From germline, CDR1 is SSHAT and CDR2 FNYEAQ (reference sequence). CDR3 protein: CASSRLGGHYEQYF. In DNA form, the CDR3 reads TGTGCTAGCAGCCGTCTAGGGGGCCACTACGAGCAGTACTTC.

V and J are TRBV6-6 and TRBJ2-6; D not certain. CDR3 length: 16 amino acids. Looked up from germline, CDR1 is MNHNY and CDR2 is SVGAGI (reference sequence). The ends were cut back, 0 bases at V and 0 bases at J, with 6 bases in the middle. CDR3 DNA sequence: TGTGCCAGCAGTTACTCGAGTTACTCTGGGGCCAACGTCCTGACTTTC. Its protein is CASSYSSYSGANVLTF.

V is TRBV9 and J is TRBJ2-6; TRBD1 matches at 7 bases. J lost 3 bases, V lost 3 bases, and 3 bases had no gene match. The CDR3 spans 15 residues. CDR1 and CDR2 (germline): SGDLS, YYNGEE. CDR3 protein: CASSATGDGANVLTF. The CDR3 bases are TGTGCCAGCAGCGCAACAGGGGATGGGGCCAACGTCCTGACTTTC.

The rearrangement joins TRBV7-8 to TRBJ1-6; TRBD1 agrees at 9 bases. V was clipped by 0 bases and J by 0 bases; unmatched bases: 3. Looked up from germline, CDR1 is SGHVS and CDR2 is FQNEAQ. The CDR3 loop spans 18 amino acids. The CDR3 spells CASSLAGTGRSYNSPLHF. CDR3 sequence (DNA): TGTGCCAGCAGCTTAGCGGGGACAGGGCGCTCCTATAATTCACCCCTCCACTTT.

The V and J genes are TRBV30 and TRBJ1-2; 8 nucleotides line up with TRBD1. Germline values: CDR1 GTSNPN, CDR2 SVGIG (reference sequence). The CDR3 totals 13 residues. Trimming cost V 1 base and J 8 bases; bases outside gene matches: 6. The CDR3 region has the DNA TGTGCCTGGAGTGGACAGGGGTTAGTCGGCTACACCTTC. It translates to CAWSGQGLVGYTF.

This clone was detected only once. This chain uses TRBV27 with TRBJ2-2; D call uncertain. Trimming took off 3 bases at V and 7 bases at J, with 12 bases between the two ends. This CDR3 contains 14 residues. Germline V gene sequence: CDR1 MNHEY, CDR2 SMNVEV (reference sequence). The CDR3 DNA reads as TGTGCCAGCAGTTTGCTAGAAGGCGGCGGGGAGCTGTTTTTT. Its translation: CASSLLEGGGELFF.

The gene calls are TRBV5-4 and TRBJ2-3; 11 bases line up with TRBD2. The V gene's germline CDR1 is SGHNT and CDR2 YYREEE (reference sequence). The CDR3 contains 16 residues. V lost 3 bases and J lost 5; bases outside the gene matches: 8. The CDR3 nucleotides read TGTGCCAGCAGCTCTAGGCTAGCGGGGGGAGAAGATACGCAGTATTTT. Its protein product is CASSSRLAGGEDTQYF.

The chain uses TRBV28 and TRBJ2-1, with D perhaps matching TRBD1 (6 bases). The germline CDR1 and CDR2 sequences are MDHEN and SYDVKM. Between the trimmed V and J ends, which lost 1 base and 7 bases, there was a span of 14 bases. The CDR3 totals 15 residues. DNA for the CDR3: TGTGCCAGCAGTTTATACAGGGAGAGGTCAAATGAGCAGTTCTTC. This encodes CASSLYRERSNEQFF.

This chain links TRBV19 with TRBJ1-2, with D maybe TRBD1 (6 bases). Germline V gives CDR1 LNHDA, CDR2 SQIVND (reference sequence). The CDR3 covers 14 residues. Trimming removed 4 bases from V and 4 bases from J, with 13 bases in between. The CDR3 loop is CASSTQGTIYGYTF. CDR3 nucleotide sequence: TGTGCCAGTAGTACACAGGGTACGATCTATGGCTACACCTTC.

The rearrangement links TRBV6-1 to TRBJ1-1; TRBD1 matches at 9 bases. The CDR3 spans 15 residues. The germline gives CDR1 MNHNS, CDR2 SASEGT. V shed 4 bases, J shed 3 bases, and the junction held 6 bases outside the gene matches. CDR3 in amino acids: CASSAAQGADTEAFF. CDR3 sequence (DNA): TGTGCCAGCAGTGCTGCACAGGGGGCTGACACTGAAGCTTTCTTT.

J is TRBJ2-1 and V is TRBV2, with TRBD2 matching over 7 bases. V gave up 5 bases and J gave up 9 bases; unmatched junction bases: 7. Per germline, CDR1 SNHLY and CDR2 FYNNEI. CDR3 length: 13 residues. The CDR3 sequence is CASSTSALGEQFF. The CDR3 nucleotides are TGTGCCAGCAGTACTAGCGCCTTGGGTGAGCAGTTCTTC.

A single count supports this clone. The V gene is TRBV4-1, the J gene TRBJ2-5; D uncertain. The V gene's germline CDR1 is MGHRA and CDR2 YSYEKL. Trimming cost V 0 bases and J 5 bases, with 13 bases left between them. This CDR3 comprises 15 residues. DNA for the CDR3: TGCGCCAGCAGCCAAGATCTTACGGTTATCGAGACCCAGTACTTC. It translates to CASSQDLTVIETQYF.

V gene TRBV10-2 combines with J gene TRBJ2-7, with 11 bases matching TRBD1. The CDR3 spans 15 residues. V lost 6 bases and J lost 2; bases outside the gene matches: 6. Germline V gives CDR1 WSHSY, CDR2 SAAADI. The CDR3 nucleotides read TGCGCCAGCAGGAGCCCGGGACAGGGGGCCTACGAGCAGTACTTC. As protein: CASRSPGQGAYEQYF.

The chain is built from TRBV2 and TRBJ2-2; D is uncertain. Germline V gene data show CDR1 as SNHLY and CDR2 as FYNNEI. The CDR3 spans 14 residues. Trimming stripped 4 bases from V and 0 bases from J, with 6 bases between. The CDR3, as DNA: TGTGCCAGCAGTGCCCACTCGAACACCGGGGAGCTGTTTTTT. It translates to CASSAHSNTGELFF.

The chain is built from TRBV28 and TRBJ1-2; D is uncertain. Germline assignment: CDR1 MDHEN and CDR2 SYDVKM. Trimming removed 5 bases from V and 2 bases from J, with 9 bases in between. CDR3 length: 13 residues. CDR3 protein: CASSETTNYGYTF. The CDR3 DNA reads as TGTGCCAGCAGTGAAACAACGAACTATGGCTACACCTTC.

The chain recombines TRBV14 with TRBJ2-7; 7 bases match TRBD1. V lost 2 bases to trimming and J lost 2 bases; unmatched junction nucleotides: 6. Germline-derived CDR1 and CDR2 are SGHDN and FVKESK. The CDR3 spans 15 residues. As DNA, the CDR3 is TGTGCCAGCAGCCAAACGAACAGGGGTACCTACGAGCAGTACTTC. Its protein product is CASSQTNRGTYEQYF.

J is TRBJ2-4 and V is TRBV7-9, with a tentative D call TRBD2 (5 bases). This CDR3 is 14 amino acids long. The V gene's germline CDR1 is SEHNR and CDR2 FQNEAQ (reference sequence). Trimming removed 4 bases from V and 5 bases from J, with 12 bases in between. The chain's CDR3 is CASSSSGTENIQYF. The CDR3 DNA reads TGTGCCAGCAGCTCATCGGGAACAGAAAACATTCAGTACTTC.

The chain uses TRBV11-2 and TRBJ1-2, with D maybe TRBD1 (5 bases). Germline loops: CDR1 SGHAT, CDR2 FQNNGV. The CDR3 is 15 residues long. V was trimmed by 2 bases and J by 0 bases, leaving 10 bases between them. The CDR3 sequence is CASSLLDKANYGYTF. As DNA, the CDR3 is TGTGCCAGCAGCTTATTGGACAAAGCTAACTATGGCTACACCTTC.

The rearrangement joins TRBV19 to TRBJ2-7; the D gene is possibly TRBD2 (5 bases). Germline V gene sequence: CDR1 LNHDA, CDR2 SQIVND (reference sequence). This CDR3 region has 14 residues. The germline V and J ends were trimmed by 3 bases and 3 bases, with 12 bases remaining between them. For the CDR3, the DNA is TGTGCCAGTAGTATTGGTTCCGGGATCTACGAGCAGTACTTC. This codes for CASSIGSGIYEQYF.

This chain connects TRBV9 to TRBJ1-1, with D possibly TRBD1 on 6 matching bases. The germline V and J ends were trimmed by 4 bases and 2 bases, with 15 bases remaining between them. Germline V lookup: CDR1 SGDLS, CDR2 YYNGEE. This CDR3 contains 15 residues. CDR3 residues: CASSPWDIRNTEAFF. The DNA of the CDR3 is TGTGCCAGCAGCCCCTGGGACATCCGAAACACTGAAGCTTTCTTT.

The chain uses TRBV9 and TRBJ1-3; possibly TRBD1 for D (5 bases). Trimming took off 2 bases at V and 0 bases at J, with 12 bases between the two ends. CDR3 length equals 16 residues. The germline V gene encodes CDR1 SGDLS and CDR2 YYNGEE. CDR3 amino acids: CASSVGGGGSGNTIYF. As DNA, the CDR3 is TGTGCCAGCAGCGTGGGGGGTGGGGGCTCTGGAAACACCATATATTTT.